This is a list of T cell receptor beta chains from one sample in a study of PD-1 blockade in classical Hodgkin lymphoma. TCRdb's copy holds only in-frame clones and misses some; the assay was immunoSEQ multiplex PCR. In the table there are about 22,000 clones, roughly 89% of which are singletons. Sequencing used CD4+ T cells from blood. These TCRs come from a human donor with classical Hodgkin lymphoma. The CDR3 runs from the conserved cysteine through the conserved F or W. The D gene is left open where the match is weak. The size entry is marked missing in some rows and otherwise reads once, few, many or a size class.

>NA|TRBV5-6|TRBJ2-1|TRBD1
TGTGCCAGCAGCCTCCTTGACAGGGTTTACAATGAGCAGTTCTTC
CASSLLDRVYNEQFF
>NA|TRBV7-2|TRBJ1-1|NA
TGTGCCAGCAGCTCACGCCAGAACACTGAAGCTTTCTTT
CASSSRQNTEAFF
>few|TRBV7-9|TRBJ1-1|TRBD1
TGTGCCAGCAGCTCAGCTATAGACAGGGTTACTGAAGCTTTCTTT
CASSSAIDRVTEAFF
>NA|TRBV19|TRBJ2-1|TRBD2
TGTGCCAGTAGTATAGGGGGGGTAGCGGGTCGTCGGAATGAGCAGTTCTTC
CASSIGGVAGRRNEQFF
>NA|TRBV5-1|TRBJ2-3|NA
TGCGCCAGCAGCGTGCGGGGAAGCGATGATACGCAGTATTTT
CASSVRGSDDTQYF
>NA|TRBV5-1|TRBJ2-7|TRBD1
TGCGCCAGCAGCAAGGGTCAAAACAGGGGGCGGCCAGCCTACGAGCAGTACTTC
CASSKGQNRGRPAYEQYF
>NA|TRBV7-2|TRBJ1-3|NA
TGTGCCAGCATCCTAAGGGGCGGGATCTCTGGAAACACCATATATTTT
CASILRGGISGNTIYF
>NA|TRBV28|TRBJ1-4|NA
TGTGCCAGCAGCACACCCGGGGCGGTGTTTTTT
CASSTPGAVFF
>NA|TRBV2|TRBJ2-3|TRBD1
TGTGCCAGCTCACGACAGGGTGGATCAGATACGCAGTATTTT
CASSRQGGSDTQYF
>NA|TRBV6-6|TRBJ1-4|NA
TGTGCCAGCAGGGAGACGGCTTTTTCTGAAAAACTGTTTTTT
CASRETAFSEKLFF
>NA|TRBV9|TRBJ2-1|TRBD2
TGTGCCAGCAGCGTACCCGGGGGGGGAAGCTTCAATGAGCAGTTCTTC
CASSVPGGGSFNEQFF
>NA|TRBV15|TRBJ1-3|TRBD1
TGTGCCACCAGCCGGGACAGTCTCTCTGGAAACACCATATATTTT
CATSRDSLSGNTIYF